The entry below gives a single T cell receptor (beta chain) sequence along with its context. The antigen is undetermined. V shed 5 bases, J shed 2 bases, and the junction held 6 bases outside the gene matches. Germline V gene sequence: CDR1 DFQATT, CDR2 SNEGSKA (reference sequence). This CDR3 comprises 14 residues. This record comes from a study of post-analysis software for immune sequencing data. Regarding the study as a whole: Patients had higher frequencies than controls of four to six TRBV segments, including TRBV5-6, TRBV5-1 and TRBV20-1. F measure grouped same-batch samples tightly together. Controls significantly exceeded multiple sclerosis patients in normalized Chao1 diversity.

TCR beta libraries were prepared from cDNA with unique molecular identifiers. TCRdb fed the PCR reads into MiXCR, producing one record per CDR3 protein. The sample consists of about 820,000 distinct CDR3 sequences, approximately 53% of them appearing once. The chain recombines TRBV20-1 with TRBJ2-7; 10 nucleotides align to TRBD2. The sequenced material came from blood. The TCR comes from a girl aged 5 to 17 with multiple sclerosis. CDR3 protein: CSAHLAGVAYEQYF. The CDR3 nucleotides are TGCAGTGCTCATCTAGCGGGAGTGGCCTACGAGCAGTACTTC.